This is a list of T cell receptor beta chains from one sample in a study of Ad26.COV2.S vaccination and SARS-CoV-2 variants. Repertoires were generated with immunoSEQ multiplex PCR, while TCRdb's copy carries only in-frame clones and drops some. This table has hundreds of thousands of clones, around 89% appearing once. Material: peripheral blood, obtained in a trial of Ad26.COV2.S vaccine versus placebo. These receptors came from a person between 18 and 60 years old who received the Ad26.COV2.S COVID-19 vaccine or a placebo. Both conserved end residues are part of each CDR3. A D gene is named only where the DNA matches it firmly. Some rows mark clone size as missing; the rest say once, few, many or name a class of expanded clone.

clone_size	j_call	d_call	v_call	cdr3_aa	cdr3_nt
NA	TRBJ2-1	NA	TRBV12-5	CASGLVGGTEQFF	TGTGCTAGTGGTTTGGTAGGAGGGACTGAGCAGTTCTTC
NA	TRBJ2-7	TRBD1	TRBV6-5	CASTRAGQGIGEQYF	TGTGCCAGCACCCGAGCGGGACAGGGAATAGGGGAGCAGTACTTC
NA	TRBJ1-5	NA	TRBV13	CASSLGFNQPQHF	TGTGCCAGCAGCTTAGGATTCAATCAGCCCCAGCATTTT
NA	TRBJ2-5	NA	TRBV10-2	CASSIDYTPPQYF	TGCGCCAGCAGTATCGACTATACCCCCCCCCAGTACTTC
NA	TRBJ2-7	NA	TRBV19	CASSKFSGGQAYEQYF	TGTGCCAGTAGTAAATTCTCCGGGGGGCAGGCCTACGAGCAGTACTTC
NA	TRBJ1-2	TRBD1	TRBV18	CASSPIMTGRDGYTF	TGTGCCAGCTCACCTATAATGACAGGGCGGGATGGCTACACCTTC
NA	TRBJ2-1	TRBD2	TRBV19	CASSIAGTSAYNEQFF	TGTGCCAGTAGTATAGCCGGGACTAGCGCCTACAATGAGCAGTTCTTC
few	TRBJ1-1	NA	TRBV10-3	CAIQRDGNTEAFF	TGTGCCATCCAAAGGGACGGGAACACTGAAGCTTTCTTT
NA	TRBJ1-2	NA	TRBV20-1	CSASPTGTTAKGYTF	TGCAGTGCTAGTCCAACCGGGACCACAGCGAAAGGCTACACCTTC
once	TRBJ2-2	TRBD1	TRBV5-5	CASSLPGQSTGELFF	TGTGCCAGCAGCTTGCCGGGACAGAGCACCGGGGAGCTGTTTTTT
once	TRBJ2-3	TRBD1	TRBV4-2	CASSQATGPNRADTQYF	TGTGCCAGCAGCCAAGCGACAGGGCCTAATCGGGCAGATACGCAGTATTTT
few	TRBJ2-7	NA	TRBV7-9	CASSYQNEQYF	TGTGCCAGCAGCTACCAAAACGAGCAGTACTTC
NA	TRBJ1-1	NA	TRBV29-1	CSVAGGNMNTEAFF	TGCAGCGTTGCTGGAGGGAACATGAACACTGAAGCTTTCTTT
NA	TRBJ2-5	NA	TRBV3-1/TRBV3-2	CASSLLDYRAETQYF	TGTGCCAGCAGCCTGCTGGACTACCGGGCGGAGACCCAGTACTTC
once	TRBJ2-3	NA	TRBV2	CASKLGIGDTQYF	TGTGCCAGCAAGTTGGGGATTGGAGATACGCAGTATTTT
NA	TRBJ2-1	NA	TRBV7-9	CASSLLLAGEQFF	TGTGCCAGCAGCTTACTCTTAGCTGGTGAGCAGTTCTTC
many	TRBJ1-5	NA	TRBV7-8	CASSPRGTIDDQPQHF	TGTGCCAGCAGCCCTCGAGGGACTATTGATGATCAGCCCCAGCATTTT
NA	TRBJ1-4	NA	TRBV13	CASSFWAGSGEKLFF	TGTGCCAGCAGCTTTTGGGCAGGGTCGGGTGAAAAACTGTTTTTT
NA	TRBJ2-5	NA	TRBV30	CAWTPEPTQETQYF	TGTGCCTGGACCCCTGAGCCGACGCAAGAGACCCAGTACTTC
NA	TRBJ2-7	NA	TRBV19	CASSIIMGEQYF	TGTGCCAGTAGTATAATCATGGGGGAGCAGTACTTC
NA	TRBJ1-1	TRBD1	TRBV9	CASSPQGVAEAFF	TGTGCCAGCAGCCCCCAGGGGGTGGCTGAAGCTTTCTTT
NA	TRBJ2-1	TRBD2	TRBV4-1	CASSQETVSGRGHRDNEQFF	TGCGCCAGCAGCCAAGAAACAGTGAGCGGGAGGGGGCATAGGGACAATGAGCAGTTCTTC
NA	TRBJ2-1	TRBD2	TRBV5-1	CASSPGLAGRSYNEQFF	TGCGCCAGCAGCCCTGGACTAGCGGGTAGATCCTACAATGAGCAGTTCTTC
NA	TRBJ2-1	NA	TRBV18	CASSPPNKGYNEQFF	TGTGCCAGCTCACCACCGAATAAGGGATACAATGAGCAGTTCTTC
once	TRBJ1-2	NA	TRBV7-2	CASSFRTNYGYTF	TGTGCCAGCAGCTTCCGTACTAACTATGGCTACACCTTC
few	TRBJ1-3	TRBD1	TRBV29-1	CSVITGTGVGNTIYF	TGCAGCGTGATCACCGGGACAGGGGTTGGAAACACCATATATTTT
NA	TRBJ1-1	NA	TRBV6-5	CASSRTVHTEAFF	TGTGCCAGCAGTCGGACAGTTCACACTGAAGCTTTCTTT
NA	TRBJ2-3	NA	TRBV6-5	CASVRDISFGTQYF	TGTGCCAGCGTCCGGGACATATCCTTTGGTACGCAGTATTTT
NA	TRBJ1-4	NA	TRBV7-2	CASSLASWDEKLFF	TGTGCCAGCAGCTTAGCCTCCTGGGACGAAAAACTGTTTTTT
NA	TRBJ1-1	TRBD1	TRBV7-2	CASSPTGTGTEAFF	TGTGCCAGCAGCCCCACCGGGACAGGCACTGAAGCTTTCTTT
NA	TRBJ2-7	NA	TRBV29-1	CSVVPGLSSYEQYF	TGCAGCGTTGTCCCTGGCCTTTCTAGTTACGAGCAGTACTTC
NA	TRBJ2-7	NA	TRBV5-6	CASSPTTSRYEQYF	TGTGCCAGCAGCCCTACGACTTCCCGCTACGAGCAGTACTTC
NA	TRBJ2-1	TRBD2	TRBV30	CAWSLAGVQNEQFF	TGTGCCTGGTCACTAGCGGGAGTGCAAAATGAGCAGTTCTTC
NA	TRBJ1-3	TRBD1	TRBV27	CASSTTPDRVRGNTIYF	TGTGCCAGCAGTACCACCCCCGACAGGGTAAGAGGAAACACCATATATTTT
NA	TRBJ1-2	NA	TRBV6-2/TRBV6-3	CASSYMAAGDFYGYTF	TGTGCCAGCAGTTACATGGCGGCAGGGGACTTCTATGGCTACACCTTC
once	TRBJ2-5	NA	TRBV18	CASSPSQGLETQYF	TGTGCCAGCTCACCTTCTCAGGGTTTAGAGACCCAGTACTTC
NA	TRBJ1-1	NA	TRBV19	CASSIGGGRFMNTEAFF	TGTGCCAGTAGTATAGGGGGGGGCAGATTCATGAACACTGAAGCTTTCTTT
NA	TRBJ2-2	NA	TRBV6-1	CASSEASADTGELFF	TGTGCCAGCAGTGAAGCCTCGGCGGACACCGGGGAGCTGTTTTTT
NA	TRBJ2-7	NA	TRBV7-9	CASSLVMGGGSIYEQYF	TGTGCCAGCAGCTTAGTTATGGGGGGCGGGAGTATCTACGAGCAGTACTTC
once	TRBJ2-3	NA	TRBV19	CASSPQGISTDTQYF	TGTGCCAGTAGTCCGCAAGGGATTAGCACAGATACGCAGTATTTT
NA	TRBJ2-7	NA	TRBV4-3	CASSQGGGGYEQYF	TGCGCCAGCAGCCAAGGGGGGGGCGGGTACGAGCAGTACTTC
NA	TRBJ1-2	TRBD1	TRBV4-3	CASSQDGQEREGYTF	TGCGCCAGCAGCCAAGACGGACAGGAGAGGGAGGGCTACACCTTC
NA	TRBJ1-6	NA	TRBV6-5	CASSYGGSYNSPLHF	TGTGCCAGCAGTTACGGGGGCTCCTATAATTCACCCCTCCACTTT
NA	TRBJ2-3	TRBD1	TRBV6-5	CASRGGQGAADTQYF	TGTGCCAGCAGAGGAGGACAGGGGGCAGCAGATACGCAGTATTTT
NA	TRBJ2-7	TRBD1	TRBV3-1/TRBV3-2	CASSQGQGYEQYF	TGTGCCAGCAGCCAAGGACAGGGCTACGAGCAGTACTTC
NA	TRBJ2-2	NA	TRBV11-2	CASSFGSGVTGELFF	TGTGCCAGCAGCTTTGGGTCAGGGGTCACCGGGGAGCTGTTTTTT
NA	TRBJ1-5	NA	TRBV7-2	CASSLLSPSMSNQPQHF	TGTGCCAGCAGCTTATTGTCTCCATCTATGAGCAATCAGCCCCAGCATTTT
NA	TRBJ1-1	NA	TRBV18	CASSPGTEAFF	TGTGCCAGCTCACCTGGTACTGAAGCTTTCTTT
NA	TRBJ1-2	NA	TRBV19	CASSLPGPRSGYTF	TGTGCCAGTAGCCTACCGGGCCCAAGGAGCGGCTACACCTTC
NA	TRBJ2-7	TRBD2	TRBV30	CACLPSGRLRSYEQYF	TGTGCCTGCCTACCCAGCGGGAGGTTGAGGAGCTACGAGCAGTACTTC
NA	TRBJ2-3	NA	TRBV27	CASSLNRRAWIADTQYF	TGTGCCAGCAGTTTAAATAGGAGGGCCTGGATCGCAGATACGCAGTATTTT
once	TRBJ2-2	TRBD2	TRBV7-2	CASSLGGRNTGELFF	TGTGCCAGCAGCTTGGGGGGGAGGAACACCGGGGAGCTGTTTTTT